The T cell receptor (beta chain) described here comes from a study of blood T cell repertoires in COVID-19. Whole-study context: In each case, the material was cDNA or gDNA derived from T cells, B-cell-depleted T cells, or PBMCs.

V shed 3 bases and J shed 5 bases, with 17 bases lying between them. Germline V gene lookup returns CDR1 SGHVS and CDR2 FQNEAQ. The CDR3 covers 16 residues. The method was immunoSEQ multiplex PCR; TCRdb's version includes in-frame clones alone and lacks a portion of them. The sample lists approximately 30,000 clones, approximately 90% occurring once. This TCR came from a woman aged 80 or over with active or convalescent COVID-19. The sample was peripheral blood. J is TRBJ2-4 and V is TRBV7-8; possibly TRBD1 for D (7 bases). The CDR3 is CASSLVGGGGENIQYF. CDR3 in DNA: TGTGCCAGCAGCTTGGTCGGAGGGGGCGGGGAAAACATTCAGTACTTC.